This note documents a single T cell receptor beta chain sequence. Authors' analysis steps: Using reference gene primer amplification, nucleated cell counts were estimated. Measured with immunoSEQ multiplex PCR; TCRdb has only the in-frame clones, and not every one. Clone size and the V and J calls come from that table; the DNA yielded D and trimming. The sample consists of some 250,000 clones, about 68% of them appearing once. The data derive from a study of blood T cell repertoires in COVID-19. Whole-study context: Material from acute and convalescent COVID-19 was sourced from the United States, Italy and Spain. PBMCs, B-cell-depleted T cells, or T cells were the source of the cDNA or gDNA that made up the material.

This CDR3 contains 15 residues. The J segment lost 8 bases and the V segment lost 0 bases, leaving 5 bases of the junction unmatched. The germline V gene has CDR1 SEHNR and CDR2 FQNEAQ (reference sequence). The rearrangement uses TRBV7-9 and TRBJ1-5, with TRBD1 identical over 9 bases. The specimen was peripheral blood. The TCR originated in a woman of 80 years or more with acute or convalescent COVID-19. This CDR3 is CASSLAGQGLEPQHF. CDR3 nucleotide sequence: TGTGCCAGCAGCTTAGCGGGACAGGGCCTTGAGCCCCAGCATTTT.